These T cell receptor beta chains were read from a single sample in a study of a mutant IDH1 vaccine in newly diagnosed glioma. Profiled with immunoSEQ multiplex PCR; TCRdb holds only in-frame clones, not every one. Altogether tens of thousands of clones are present, about 81% being singletons, with the ten largest covering around 8%. No antigen has been assigned to these receptors. Sequenced material: PBMCs, taken from a glioma patient whose treatment included an IDH1 peptide vaccine. The receptors were sampled from a woman aged 40 to 50 with glioma. Some clones in this sample may be carry-over from other donors' samples. The CDR3 runs from the conserved cysteine through the conserved F or W. The D gene is left open where the match is weak. Where a row states a size, it is once, few, many or the class of an expanded clone; other rows omit it.

v_call: TRBV10-3
clone_size: .
j_call: TRBJ1-6
d_call: .
cdr3_nt: TGTGCCATCAGGGACCGTGCCGATTCACCCCTCCACTTT
cdr3_aa: CAIRDRADSPLHF

v_call: TRBV7-2
clone_size: .
j_call: TRBJ1-1
d_call: TRBD1
cdr3_nt: TGTGCCAGCAGCCCAGGACAGGAACGGGGCACTGAAGCTTTCTTT
cdr3_aa: CASSPGQERGTEAFF

v_call: TRBV7-9
clone_size: .
j_call: TRBJ2-7
d_call: .
cdr3_nt: TGTGCCAGCAGCCTGCTGCCATCGCAGCAGCAGTACTTC
cdr3_aa: CASSLLPSQQQYF

v_call: TRBV7-8
clone_size: .
j_call: TRBJ1-1
d_call: TRBD1
cdr3_nt: TGTGCCAGCAGCTTGGACAGGGATTTAACTGAAGCTTTCTTT
cdr3_aa: CASSLDRDLTEAFF

v_call: TRBV2
clone_size: .
j_call: TRBJ2-2
d_call: TRBD1
cdr3_nt: TGTGCCAGCAGTGACAGGACAGGGGGCGGGGAGCTGTTTTTT
cdr3_aa: CASSDRTGGGELFF

v_call: TRBV6-5
clone_size: .
j_call: TRBJ1-2
d_call: .
cdr3_nt: TGTGCCAGCAGTTATGGAGTCTACTATGGCTACACCTTC
cdr3_aa: CASSYGVYYGYTF

v_call: TRBV19
clone_size: .
j_call: TRBJ2-7
d_call: TRBD2
cdr3_nt: TGTGCCAGTAGTTCGCTAGCGGGGACCTACGAGCAGTACTTC
cdr3_aa: CASSSLAGTYEQYF

v_call: TRBV7-9
clone_size: .
j_call: TRBJ2-7
d_call: .
cdr3_nt: TGTGCCAGCAGCCAGGGCATCTACGAGCAGTACTTC
cdr3_aa: CASSQGIYEQYF

v_call: TRBV7-2
clone_size: .
j_call: TRBJ2-5
d_call: .
cdr3_nt: TGTGCCAGCAGTTTTCCTGACGAGAAAGAGACCCAGTACTTC
cdr3_aa: CASSFPDEKETQYF

v_call: TRBV27
clone_size: .
j_call: TRBJ2-7
d_call: TRBD1
cdr3_nt: TGTGCCAGCAGCCAACGCCGGGACAGACCCTACGAGCAGTACTTC
cdr3_aa: CASSQRRDRPYEQYF

v_call: TRBV6-5
clone_size: .
j_call: TRBJ1-2
d_call: .
cdr3_nt: TGTGCCAGCAGTCCTAGGACGGCTAACTATGGCTACACCTTC
cdr3_aa: CASSPRTANYGYTF

v_call: TRBV18
clone_size: .
j_call: TRBJ1-1
d_call: TRBD1
cdr3_nt: TGTGCCAGTTCGGGACAGGCGAACACTGAAGCTTTCTTT
cdr3_aa: CASSGQANTEAFF

v_call: TRBV19
clone_size: .
j_call: TRBJ1-3
d_call: TRBD1
cdr3_nt: TGTGCCAGTAGGCGAGGGGGCCTAAGCTCTGGAAACACCATATATTTT
cdr3_aa: CASRRGGLSSGNTIYF

v_call: TRBV27
clone_size: .
j_call: TRBJ2-3
d_call: TRBD2
cdr3_nt: TGTGCCAGCAGTGTAGCGGGGGGGTTAAGCACAGATACGCAGTATTTT
cdr3_aa: CASSVAGGLSTDTQYF

v_call: TRBV5-1
clone_size: few
j_call: TRBJ2-7
d_call: .
cdr3_nt: TGCGCCAGCAGGGGTCAAATCTACGAGCAGTACTTC
cdr3_aa: CASRGQIYEQYF

v_call: TRBV5-4
clone_size: once
j_call: TRBJ2-3
d_call: TRBD2
cdr3_nt: TGTGCCAGCAGCTTATGGACTAGCGGGGGGCGGGATACGCAGTATTTT
cdr3_aa: CASSLWTSGGRDTQYF

v_call: TRBV7-6
clone_size: .
j_call: TRBJ2-1
d_call: TRBD1
cdr3_nt: TGTGCCAGCAGCTTAGCAGGGACAGCCTACAATGAGCAGTTCTTC
cdr3_aa: CASSLAGTAYNEQFF

v_call: TRBV18
clone_size: few
j_call: TRBJ1-5
d_call: .
cdr3_nt: TGTGCCAGCTCACCACAGCACAATAGCAATCAGCCCCAGCATTTT
cdr3_aa: CASSPQHNSNQPQHF

v_call: TRBV5-4
clone_size: few
j_call: TRBJ1-1
d_call: .
cdr3_nt: TGTGCCACGGGGGAGAACACTGAAGCTTTCTTT
cdr3_aa: CATGENTEAFF

v_call: TRBV2
clone_size: .
j_call: TRBJ2-3
d_call: .
cdr3_nt: TGTGCCAGCAGTTACTATACGGGGGTCACGGGTGGGACGCAGTATTTT
cdr3_aa: CASSYYTGVTGGTQYF

v_call: TRBV10-3
clone_size: .
j_call: TRBJ2-1
d_call: .
cdr3_nt: TGTGCCACCCTCCCCGCGGGGAAGGACAGGTCGAATGAGCAGTTCTTC
cdr3_aa: CATLPAGKDRSNEQFF

v_call: TRBV5-1
clone_size: .
j_call: TRBJ1-1
d_call: .
cdr3_nt: TGCGCCAGCAGCTCCCGGACAACGAACACTGAAGCTTTCTTT
cdr3_aa: CASSSRTTNTEAFF

v_call: TRBV11-2
clone_size: once
j_call: TRBJ2-7
d_call: TRBD1
cdr3_nt: TGTGCCAGCAGCTTAGGACAGGGTCTGTACGAGCAGTACTTC
cdr3_aa: CASSLGQGLYEQYF

v_call: TRBV30
clone_size: .
j_call: TRBJ1-2
d_call: .
cdr3_nt: TGTGCCTGGAGTCGGGACTACGGGGGCTACACCTTC
cdr3_aa: CAWSRDYGGYTF

v_call: TRBV4-1
clone_size: .
j_call: TRBJ1-2
d_call: .
cdr3_nt: TGCGCCAGCAGCCAGCCGACCGGACCGTTCTCGAACCATGGCTACACCTTC
cdr3_aa: CASSQPTGPFSNHGYTF

v_call: TRBV5-6
clone_size: .
j_call: TRBJ2-5
d_call: .
cdr3_nt: TGTGCCAGCAGCTTGGAGGGGTTGGAGACCCAGTACTTC
cdr3_aa: CASSLEGLETQYF

v_call: TRBV2
clone_size: .
j_call: TRBJ2-3
d_call: TRBD2
cdr3_nt: TGTGCCAGCAGTGAAACCCTAGCGGGGGGCCACACAGATACGCAGTATTTT
cdr3_aa: CASSETLAGGHTDTQYF

v_call: TRBV4-1
clone_size: .
j_call: TRBJ2-7
d_call: .
cdr3_nt: TGCGCCAGCAGCTCCGGGCCTTCCTACGAGCAGTACTTC
cdr3_aa: CASSSGPSYEQYF

v_call: TRBV6-5
clone_size: .
j_call: TRBJ2-7
d_call: .
cdr3_nt: TGTGCCAGCAGTTACCCTCCCTACGAGCAGTACTTC
cdr3_aa: CASSYPPYEQYF

v_call: TRBV14
clone_size: .
j_call: TRBJ1-1
d_call: TRBD1
cdr3_nt: TGTGCCAGCAGCGGCCACAGGGGCATTCGCACTGAAGCTTTCTTT
cdr3_aa: CASSGHRGIRTEAFF

v_call: TRBV2
clone_size: once
j_call: TRBJ2-1
d_call: TRBD2
cdr3_nt: TGTGCCAGCAATTCCCGCCTTAGGGAGGGTGAGCAGTTCTTC
cdr3_aa: CASNSRLREGEQFF

v_call: TRBV5-4
clone_size: .
j_call: TRBJ1-1
d_call: .
cdr3_nt: TGTGCCAGCAGCCCCTCACTAGGGGACACTAACGAAGCTTTCTTT
cdr3_aa: CASSPSLGDTNEAFF

v_call: TRBV9
clone_size: .
j_call: TRBJ2-2
d_call: TRBD2
cdr3_nt: TGTGCCAGCAGCTTGTTCAGCGGGGGGGCGAGCAAGGAGCTGTTTTTT
cdr3_aa: CASSLFSGGASKELFF

v_call: TRBV10-3
clone_size: .
j_call: TRBJ2-1
d_call: TRBD1
cdr3_nt: TGTGCCACCCGGGGACAGGTCCTATTCCATGAGCAGTTCTTC
cdr3_aa: CATRGQVLFHEQFF

v_call: TRBV2
clone_size: few
j_call: TRBJ1-5
d_call: TRBD1
cdr3_nt: TGTGCCAGCAGGGACAGGTTGGGGGATCAGCCCCAGCATTTT
cdr3_aa: CASRDRLGDQPQHF

v_call: TRBV4-3
clone_size: .
j_call: TRBJ1-5
d_call: .
cdr3_nt: TGCGCCAGCAGCCAAGAAGGGGCTCAGCCCCAGCATTTT
cdr3_aa: CASSQEGAQPQHF

v_call: TRBV2
clone_size: few
j_call: TRBJ2-7
d_call: TRBD1
cdr3_nt: TGTGCCAGCAGTGAAGGGACAGGAGTCCCCTACGAGCAGTACTTC
cdr3_aa: CASSEGTGVPYEQYF

v_call: TRBV21-1
clone_size: few
j_call: TRBJ2-1
d_call: .
cdr3_nt: TGTGCCAGCCCACTAGGCGACTGGGGGGCCCCAAATGAGCAGTTCTTC
cdr3_aa: CASPLGDWGAPNEQFF

v_call: TRBV7-2
clone_size: .
j_call: TRBJ2-1
d_call: .
cdr3_nt: TGTGCCAGCAGCCTTGACGGGCAGGATGAGCAGTTCTTC
cdr3_aa: CASSLDGQDEQFF

v_call: TRBV30
clone_size: .
j_call: TRBJ2-4
d_call: .
cdr3_nt: TGTGCCTGGACCTTCAGAGGGGGAGAAAACATTCAGTACTTC
cdr3_aa: CAWTFRGGENIQYF

v_call: TRBV9
clone_size: .
j_call: TRBJ1-5
d_call: .
cdr3_nt: TGTGCCAGCAGTTCCACAGGGAGCAATCAGCCCCAGCATTTT
cdr3_aa: CASSSTGSNQPQHF

v_call: TRBV9
clone_size: .
j_call: TRBJ2-2
d_call: TRBD1
cdr3_nt: TGTGCCAGCACCACTTGGGGACAGGGGTCGACCGGGGAGCTGTTTTTT
cdr3_aa: CASTTWGQGSTGELFF

v_call: TRBV30
clone_size: .
j_call: TRBJ2-1
d_call: .
cdr3_nt: TGTGCCTGGGTCGGCCAGGTGGGTGAGCAGTTCTTC
cdr3_aa: CAWVGQVGEQFF

v_call: TRBV11-1
clone_size: .
j_call: TRBJ1-4
d_call: .
cdr3_nt: TGTGCCAGCAGCTTGACAGTAAATGAAAAACTGTTTTTT
cdr3_aa: CASSLTVNEKLFF

v_call: TRBV29-1
clone_size: few
j_call: TRBJ1-2
d_call: TRBD1
cdr3_nt: TGCAGCGTTGATGTGGGACAGGGCTATGGCTACACCTTC
cdr3_aa: CSVDVGQGYGYTF

v_call: TRBV19
clone_size: .
j_call: TRBJ2-5
d_call: .
cdr3_nt: TGTGCCAGTAGTATATCCCGGACAAACCAAGAGACCCAGTACTTC
cdr3_aa: CASSISRTNQETQYF

v_call: TRBV5-1
clone_size: few
j_call: TRBJ1-2
d_call: TRBD1
cdr3_nt: TGCGCCAGCAGCCCCCGGGACAGGGTCTACGGCTACACCTTC
cdr3_aa: CASSPRDRVYGYTF

v_call: TRBV5-1
clone_size: .
j_call: TRBJ2-7
d_call: .
cdr3_nt: TGCGCCAGCAGCACGTCAATCGACTCCTACGAGCAGTACTTC
cdr3_aa: CASSTSIDSYEQYF

v_call: TRBV7-2
clone_size: .
j_call: TRBJ2-5
d_call: .
cdr3_nt: TGTGCCAGCAGCTCGGACTACCAAGAGACCCAGTACTTC
cdr3_aa: CASSSDYQETQYF

v_call: TRBV27
clone_size: .
j_call: TRBJ1-2
d_call: .
cdr3_nt: TGTGCCAGCAGTCCCTCGGAGGTGGGGTACTATGGCTACACCTTC
cdr3_aa: CASSPSEVGYYGYTF

v_call: TRBV15
clone_size: .
j_call: TRBJ2-6
d_call: TRBD1
cdr3_nt: TGTGCCACCAGCAGAGACAGGGGGTCTGGGGCCAACGTCCTGACTTTC
cdr3_aa: CATSRDRGSGANVLTF

v_call: TRBV9
clone_size: .
j_call: TRBJ2-5
d_call: TRBD2
cdr3_nt: TGTGCCAGCAGCCAAACTAGCGGGGGGGCCTACGGGACCCAGTACTTC
cdr3_aa: CASSQTSGGAYGTQYF

v_call: TRBV6-6
clone_size: .
j_call: TRBJ2-3
d_call: .
cdr3_nt: TGTGCCAGCAGTTACTCCCGGACTATTACAGATACGCAGTATTTT
cdr3_aa: CASSYSRTITDTQYF

v_call: TRBV13
clone_size: .
j_call: TRBJ1-1
d_call: .
cdr3_nt: TGTGCCAGCAGAGCAGGACCCATCGGGAACACTGAAGCTTTCTTT
cdr3_aa: CASRAGPIGNTEAFF

v_call: TRBV15
clone_size: .
j_call: TRBJ1-1
d_call: TRBD1
cdr3_nt: TGTGCCACCAGCACCGACCGGGGGAGGGGGCACACTGAAGCTTTCTTT
cdr3_aa: CATSTDRGRGHTEAFF

v_call: TRBV7-9
clone_size: few
j_call: TRBJ1-4
d_call: .
cdr3_nt: TGTGCCAGCAGCTTCCCGCAGACAACTAATGAAAAACTGTTTTTT
cdr3_aa: CASSFPQTTNEKLFF

v_call: TRBV7-2
clone_size: once
j_call: TRBJ1-1
d_call: .
cdr3_nt: TGTGCCAGCAGCCCCGGAGGGGCGAACACTGAAGCTTTCTTT
cdr3_aa: CASSPGGANTEAFF

v_call: TRBV2
clone_size: .
j_call: TRBJ1-6
d_call: .
cdr3_nt: TGTGCCAGCACCATATGGAATTCACCCCTCCACTTT
cdr3_aa: CASTIWNSPLHF

v_call: TRBV5-1
clone_size: .
j_call: TRBJ2-1
d_call: .
cdr3_nt: TGCGCCAGCAGCTCAGGGACCGTAGGAGCCTACAATGAGCAGTTCTTC
cdr3_aa: CASSSGTVGAYNEQFF